The 5 T cell receptor beta chains listed next were all sequenced from one sample in a study of blood T cell repertoires in COVID-19. Assay: immunoSEQ multiplex PCR; the TCRdb copy retains only in-frame clones and omits some. The sample shows 130,000 or so clones, about 87% of them seen only once. The sequencing sample was made of peripheral blood. These receptors were obtained from a man aged 50-59 years with acute or convalescent COVID-19.

The chain's CDR3 is CASSYGTRLTEQFF. DNA for the CDR3: TGTGCCAGCAGTTACGGGACTAGGCTGACTGAGCAGTTCTTC. The chain uses TRBV27 and TRBJ2-1; 8 nucleotides align to TRBD2. J was trimmed by 9 bases and V by 4 bases; bases with no gene match: 8. This CDR3 comprises 14 residues. Germline CDR1 MNHEY, CDR2 SMNVEV (reference sequence).

The V gene is TRBV5-4, the J gene TRBJ1-6; 8 bases match TRBD1. CDR3 length: 16 amino acids. The J segment lost 2 bases and the V segment lost 3 bases, leaving 4 bases of the junction unmatched. CDR1 and CDR2 (germline): SGHNT, YYREEE (reference sequence). The CDR3 nucleotides read TGTGCCAGCAGCTCGGACAGGGCACCCTATAATTCACCCCTCCACTTT. Encoded protein: CASSSDRAPYNSPLHF.

The chain is built from TRBV6-2 or TRBV6-3 and TRBJ2-7; TRBD1 matches 8 bases. The germline V gene has CDR1 MNHEY and CDR2 SVGEGT. The CDR3 spans 14 residues. V was clipped by 5 bases and J by 6 bases; unmatched bases: 9. As DNA, the CDR3 is TGTGCCAGCAGTCAGAGACAGGGGATCAGCGAGCAGTACTTC. This codes for CASSQRQGISEQYF.

The chain recombines TRBV23-1 with TRBJ2-4; TRBD1 agrees at 10 bases. TRBV23-1 qualifies as an ORF whose function is uncertain. Unmatched junction bases numbered 11, after V lost 0 bases and J lost 6 bases. This CDR3 has 18 residues. CDR3 sequence reads: CASSQSRVPGQGRNIQYF. CDR3 coding DNA: TGCGCCAGCAGTCAATCGCGGGTACCGGGACAGGGGAGAAACATTCAGTACTTC.

Points on this clone: The same CDR3 also results from other DNA sequences found in this sample. This chain joins TRBV29-1 and TRBJ1-1; tentatively, D is TRBD1 (6 bases). Trimming pared 6 bases from V and 3 bases from J, leaving 11 bases between. CDR3 length equals 12 residues. The germline CDR1 and CDR2 sequences are SQVTM and ANQGSEA. The CDR3 bases are TGCAGCGTGGGAGGGGGGGACACTGAAGCTTTCTTT. It is translated as CSVGGGDTEAFF.